This TCR beta chain appears in the sequencing data of a study of tumor-infiltrating lymphocytes in localized non-small cell lung cancer. Note on this clone: Its specificity is unknown.

Generated by immunoSEQ multiplex PCR, the TCRdb table keeps only in-frame clones and is missing some. This sample has 13,000 or so clones; about four fifths occur once, and the top ten carry around 4.3%. Unmatched junction bases numbered 4, after V lost 8 bases and J lost 1 base. The CDR3 extends over 15 amino acids. Germline values: CDR1 MNHEY, CDR2 SMNVEV (reference sequence). Regarding the study as a whole: Only some patients had TCR sequencing, depending on available tissue. IM1 and IM2 tumors showed no difference in T-cell fraction.

Sequencing was carried out using lung tumor tissue. The V call is TRBV27, the J call TRBJ2-6, with 8 positions matching TRBD2. The source of this sequence is a human donor with non-small cell lung cancer. The CDR3 here is CASAERGSGANVLTF. CDR3 DNA sequence: TGTGCCAGCGCGGAGCGGGGGTCTGGGGCCAACGTCCTGACTTTC.